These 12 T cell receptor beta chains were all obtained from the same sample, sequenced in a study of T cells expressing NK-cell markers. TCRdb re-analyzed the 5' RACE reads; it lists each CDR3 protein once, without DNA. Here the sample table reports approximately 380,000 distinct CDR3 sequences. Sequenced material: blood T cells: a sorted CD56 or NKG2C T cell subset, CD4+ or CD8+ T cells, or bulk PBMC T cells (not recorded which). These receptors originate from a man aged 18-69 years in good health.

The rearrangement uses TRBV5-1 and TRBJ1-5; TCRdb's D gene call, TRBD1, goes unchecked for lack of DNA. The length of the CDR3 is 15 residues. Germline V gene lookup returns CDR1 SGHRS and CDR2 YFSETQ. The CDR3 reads CASSLKGLDNQPQHF.

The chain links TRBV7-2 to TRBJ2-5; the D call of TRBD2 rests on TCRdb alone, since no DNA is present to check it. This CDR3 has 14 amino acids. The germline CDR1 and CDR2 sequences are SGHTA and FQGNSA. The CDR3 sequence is CASSKTSGEETQYF.

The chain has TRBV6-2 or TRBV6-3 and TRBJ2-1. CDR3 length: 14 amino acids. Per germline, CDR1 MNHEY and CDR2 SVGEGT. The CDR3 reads CASSPIGVPYEQFF.

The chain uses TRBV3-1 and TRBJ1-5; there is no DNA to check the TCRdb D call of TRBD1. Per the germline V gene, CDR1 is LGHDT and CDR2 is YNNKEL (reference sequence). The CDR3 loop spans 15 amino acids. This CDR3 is CASSRGGKSNQPQHF. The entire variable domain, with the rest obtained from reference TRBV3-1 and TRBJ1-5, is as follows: DTAVSQTPKYLVTQMGNDKSIKCEQNLGHDTMYWYKQDSKKFLKIMFSYNNKELIINETVPNRFSPKSPDKAHLNLHINSLELGDSAVYFCASSRGGKSNQPQHFGDGTRLSIL.

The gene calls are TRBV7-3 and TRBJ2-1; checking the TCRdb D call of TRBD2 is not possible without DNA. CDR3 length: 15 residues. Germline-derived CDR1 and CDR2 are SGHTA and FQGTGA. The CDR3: CASSTSSGTNNEQFF.

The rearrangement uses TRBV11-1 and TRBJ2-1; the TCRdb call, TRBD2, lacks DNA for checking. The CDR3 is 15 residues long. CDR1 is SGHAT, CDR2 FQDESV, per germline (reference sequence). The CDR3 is CASSLLAGAGNEQFF.

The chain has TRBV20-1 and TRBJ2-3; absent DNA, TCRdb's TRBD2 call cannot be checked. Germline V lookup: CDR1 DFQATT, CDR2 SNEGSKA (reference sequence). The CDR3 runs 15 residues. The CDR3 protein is CSAQGLAVRTDTQYF.

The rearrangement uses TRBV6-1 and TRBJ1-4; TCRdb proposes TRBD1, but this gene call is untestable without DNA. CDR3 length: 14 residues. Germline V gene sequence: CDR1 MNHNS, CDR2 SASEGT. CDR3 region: CASRSDRRNEKLFF.

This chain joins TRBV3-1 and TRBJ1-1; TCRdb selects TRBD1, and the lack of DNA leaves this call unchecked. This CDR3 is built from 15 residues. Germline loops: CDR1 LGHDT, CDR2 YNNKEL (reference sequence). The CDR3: CASSRGAGISTEAFF.

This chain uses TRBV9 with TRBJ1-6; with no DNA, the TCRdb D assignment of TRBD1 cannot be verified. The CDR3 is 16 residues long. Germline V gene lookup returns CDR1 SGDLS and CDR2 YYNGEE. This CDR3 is CASSLTGTSYNSPLHF.

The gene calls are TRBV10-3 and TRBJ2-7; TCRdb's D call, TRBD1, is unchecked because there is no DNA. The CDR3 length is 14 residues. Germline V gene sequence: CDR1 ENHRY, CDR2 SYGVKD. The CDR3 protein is CAISGGEGTYEQYF.

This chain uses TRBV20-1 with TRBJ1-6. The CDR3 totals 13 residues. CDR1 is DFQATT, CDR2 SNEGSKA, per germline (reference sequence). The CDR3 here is CSASRRGPSPLHF.